What follows describes a single TCR beta chain. TCRdb's copy holds only in-frame clones and misses some; the assay was immunoSEQ multiplex PCR. The repertoire consists of about 260,000 clones, with more than 80% occurring once and the leading ten covering roughly 4%. The sample is drawn from a study of blood T cell repertoires in COVID-19. From germline, CDR1 is MRHNA and CDR2 SNTAGT. The junction had 2 bases not matched to a gene; V was cut back by 6 bases and J by 1 base. This CDR3 contains 14 residues. The study drew participants aged about 18 to 89 years from fewer than 30 US areas. The chain recombines TRBV6-4 with TRBJ1-1; the match to TRBD1 covers 10 bases. The sample comprised PBMCs or T cells enriched from blood (not recorded which). The origin of this receptor is a woman aged 30 to 39 with acute COVID-19. CDR3 nucleotide sequence: TGTGCCAGCAGAGGACAGGGGGGGAACACTGAAGCTTTCTTT. It specifies CASRGQGGNTEAFF.